The next 7 T cell receptor beta chains were all read from a single sample in a study of B cell selection in AIRE deficiency. Conventional CD4 T cells were sorted as CD4+CD127+ cells. TCRdb's copy holds only in-frame clones and misses some; the assay was immunoSEQ multiplex PCR. The sample lists about 25,000 clones, about 95% occurring once. Sample: CD4+CD127+ conventional T cells sorted from PBMCs. The source of these receptors is a human donor in good health.

The chain is built from TRBV6-6 and TRBJ2-1, with D perhaps TRBD1 or TRBD2 (5 bases each). The germline CDR1 and CDR2 sequences are MNHNY and SVGAGI (reference sequence). Trimming took off 1 base at V and 2 bases at J, with 12 bases between the two ends. The CDR3 is 16 residues long. CDR3 region: CASSYLGENPYNEQFF. In DNA, the CDR3 is TGTGCCAGCAGTTACTTGGGGGAGAACCCCTACAATGAGCAGTTCTTC.

The chain combines TRBV7-9 with TRBJ1-5; D might be TRBD1 (5 bases). The germline V gene has CDR1 SEHNR and CDR2 FQNEAQ (reference sequence). The CDR3 has 12 residues. The V end lost 5 bases, the J end lost 5 bases, and 7 bases lay between the germline ends. CDR3 in amino acids: CASSRQHQPQHF. The CDR3 DNA follows: TGTGCCAGCAGCCGACAGCATCAGCCCCAGCATTTT.

This rearrangement joins TRBV19 to TRBJ2-2; maybe TRBD2 (5 bases). Trimming stripped 6 bases from V and 7 bases from J, with 15 bases between. Germline V gene lookup returns CDR1 LNHDA and CDR2 SQIVND (reference sequence). The CDR3 is 14 amino acids. The CDR3 DNA follows: TGTGCCAGTAGGCGGGCTGCGGTGGGCGGGGAGCTGTTTTTT. As protein: CASRRAAVGGELFF.

V is TRBV6-5 and J is TRBJ2-2; D perhaps matches TRBD1 (6 bases). The CDR3 is 13 residues long. Per germline, CDR1 MNHEY and CDR2 SVGAGI. The V end lost 5 bases, the J end lost 6 bases, and 10 bases lay between the germline ends. In DNA, the CDR3 is TGTGCCAGCAGTCGTAACAGGGCCGGGGAGCTGTTTTTT. It encodes CASSRNRAGELFF.

The chain uses TRBV7-2 and TRBJ1-3, with TRBD1 matching 7 bases. With 2 bases clipped from V and 0 bases from J, the junction kept 1 base outside the gene matches. This CDR3 contains 15 residues. Per germline, CDR1 SGHTA and CDR2 FQGNSA. CDR3: CASSLTGASGNTIYF. The DNA for the CDR3 is TGTGCCAGCAGCTTAACAGGGGCCTCTGGAAACACCATATATTTT.

The rearrangement uses TRBV11-3 and TRBJ2-1; D gene uncertain. Deletions cut 1 base from V and 1 base from J, with 5 bases between. Germline lookup yields CDR1 SGHNT and CDR2 YENEEA. The CDR3 length is 14 residues. CDR3 sequence reads: CASSLGWSYNEQFF. DNA for the CDR3: TGTGCCAGCAGCTTAGGGTGGTCCTACAATGAGCAGTTCTTC.

The chain is built from TRBV27 and TRBJ1-6; D is uncertain. The CDR3 sequence is 15 residues long. V was shortened by 8 bases and J by 0 bases, with 11 bases between the two germline ends. The germline gives CDR1 MNHEY, CDR2 SMNVEV (reference sequence). The CDR3 here is CASGASSSYNSPLHF. The CDR3 bases are TGTGCCAGCGGTGCCTCGAGCTCCTATAATTCACCCCTCCACTTT.